A single sample is the source of the 12 T cell receptor beta chains below, sequenced in a study of OX40 agonist ivuxolimab in advanced cancers. The method was immunoSEQ multiplex PCR; TCRdb's version includes in-frame clones alone and lacks a portion of them. The sample lists approximately 75,000 clones, around four fifths seen once, with around 5% in the top ten. The sequencing here drew on CD4+ or CD8+ T cells sorted from blood, taken in a trial of the OX40 agonist ivuxolimab. The receptors originated from an adult with an advanced solid tumor such as melanoma, head and neck, liver or kidney cancer.

This clone was found a few times. The rearrangement links TRBV4-1 to TRBJ2-1, with TRBD2 matching over 7 bases. The V segment lost 1 base and the J segment 3 bases; nucleotides outside the gene matches: 6. Germline CDR1 MGHRA, CDR2 YSYEKL. The CDR3 is 16 amino acids. The CDR3 DNA is TGCGCCAGCAGCCAAGGTCGGGGGGTCTTCTACAATGAGCAGTTCTTC. This gives the protein CASSQGRGVFYNEQFF.

This clone has a handful of counts. The chain links TRBV5-1 to TRBJ2-2, with a tentative D call TRBD2 (6 bases). The CDR3 loop spans 15 amino acids. The V gene's germline CDR1 is SGHRS and CDR2 YFSETQ. The V and J ends lost 3 bases and 4 bases respectively, with 13 bases between them. The CDR3 region has the DNA TGCGCCAGCAGCTCAGACCCGACTAGCACCGGGGAGCTGTTTTTT. Translated: CASSSDPTSTGELFF.

The chain uses TRBV6-5 and TRBJ1-2; 8 nucleotides agree with TRBD1. Germline trimming cut 5 bases from V and 8 bases from J; bases unmatched to any gene: 7. Germline lookup yields CDR1 MNHEY and CDR2 SVGAGI. The CDR3 runs 13 residues. This chain's CDR3 is CASSNQGAGGYTF. CDR3 DNA: TGTGCCAGCAGTAACCAGGGGGCGGGAGGCTACACCTTC.

The chain recombines TRBV18 with TRBJ2-7, with no clear D. CDR1 KGHSH and CDR2 LQKENI come from the germline V gene. This CDR3 contains 12 residues. V lost 6 bases to trimming and J lost 3 bases, with 9 bases between them. CDR3 nucleotide sequence: TGTGCCAGCTCCCCCTGGGGCTACGAGCAGTACTTC. Protein sequence: CASSPWGYEQYF.

The V and J genes are TRBV10-2 and TRBJ2-5; the match to TRBD1 covers 10 bases. V lost 6 bases to trimming and J lost 3 bases; unmatched junction nucleotides: 4. Germline CDR1 WSHSY, CDR2 SAAADI. This CDR3 has 14 residues. CDR3 DNA: TGCGCCAGCAGGACCGGGACAGGGGAAGAGACCCAGTACTTC. This sequence encodes CASRTGTGEETQYF.

Remarks on this clone: In the same sample, other DNA sequences code for this CDR3. This sequence joins TRBV5-6 and TRBJ1-1; no definite D call. There are 13 residues in the CDR3. Trimming took 0 bases from V and 0 from J, leaving 3 bases between them. Germline loops: CDR1 SGHDT, CDR2 YYEEEE. The CDR3 is CASSLGLNTEAFF. For the CDR3, the DNA is TGTGCCAGCAGCTTGGGCCTGAACACTGAAGCTTTCTTT. Full variable domain (missing parts from reference TRBV5-6 and TRBJ1-1): DAGVTQSPTHLIKTRGQQVTLRCSPKSGHDTVSWYQQALGQGPQFIFQYYEEEERQRGNFPDRFSGHQFPNYSSELNVNALLLGDSALYLCASSLGLNTEAFFGQGTRLTVV.

The chain recombines TRBV2 with TRBJ1-1; a weak D match, TRBD1 (6 bases). The germline V gene encodes CDR1 SNHLY and CDR2 FYNNEI. CDR3 size: 15 residues. V lost 4 bases and J lost 6, with 18 bases in between. The CDR3: CASSAQQGVVPEAFF. CDR3 nucleotide sequence: TGTGCCAGCAGTGCGCAACAGGGAGTCGTGCCTGAAGCTTTCTTT.

V is TRBV18 and J is TRBJ1-2; D not resolved. Germline CDR1 and CDR2: KGHSH and LQKENI. The CDR3 has 17 amino acids. Trimming took off 0 bases at V and 5 bases at J, with 19 bases between the two ends. CDR3 sequence (DNA): TGTGCCAGCTCACCACCGATGGAGGGCCAACTTGGGTATGGCTACACCTTC. Its translation: CASSPPMEGQLGYGYTF. Full variable domain (remainder filled in from reference TRBV18 and TRBJ1-2): NAGVMQNPRHLVRRRGQEARLRCSPMKGHSHVYWYRQLPEEGLKFMVYLQKENIIDESGMPKERFSAEFPKEGPSILRIQQVVRGDSAAYFCASSPPMEGQLGYGYTFGSGTRLTVV.

The rearrangement links TRBV6-6 to TRBJ2-1, with TRBD2 identical over 8 bases. Losses at the gene ends were 8 bases for V and 0 bases for J; bases not matched to a gene: 6. The CDR3 totals 15 residues. Per the germline V gene, CDR1 is MNHNY and CDR2 is SVGAGI (reference sequence). In DNA, the CDR3 is TGTGCCAGCGGCCCGAGCGGGAGCTCCTACAATGAGCAGTTCTTC. Translated, it gives CASGPSGSSYNEQFF.

The gene calls are TRBV6-5 and TRBJ1-2, with D perhaps TRBD1 (5 bases). Deletions cut 6 bases from V and 3 bases from J, with 17 bases between. Per germline, CDR1 MNHEY and CDR2 SVGAGI. This CDR3 region has 15 residues. The CDR3 is CASSYTSDTYYGYTF. In DNA, the CDR3 is TGTGCCAGCAGCTATACCTCGGACACCTACTATGGCTACACCTTC.

The V call is TRBV29-1, the J call TRBJ1-1; 7 bases fit TRBD1. Germline V gene sequence: CDR1 SQVTM, CDR2 ANQGSEA. Unmatched junction bases numbered 4, after V lost 6 bases and J lost 0 bases. The CDR3 has 13 residues. CDR3 amino acids: CSVRGQLNTEAFF. CDR3 in DNA: TGCAGCGTCCGGGGACAGTTGAACACTGAAGCTTTCTTT. Supplemented by reference TRBV29-1 and TRBJ1-1, the full variable domain reads SAVISQKPSRDICQRGTSLTIQCQVDSQVTMMFWYRQQPGQSLTLIATANQGSEATYESGFVIDKFPISRPNLTFSTLTVSNMSPEDSSIYLCSVRGQLNTEAFFGQGTRLTVV.

The V gene is TRBV5-1, the J gene TRBJ1-2; possibly TRBD1 for D (6 bases). Per germline, CDR1 SGHRS and CDR2 YFSETQ. This CDR3 has 15 residues. V was pared by 0 bases and J by 8 bases, with 17 bases between. CDR3 DNA: TGCGCCAGCAGCTTGGGGCGGGGGACACAGGGAGGCTACACCTTC. It translates to CASSLGRGTQGGYTF.